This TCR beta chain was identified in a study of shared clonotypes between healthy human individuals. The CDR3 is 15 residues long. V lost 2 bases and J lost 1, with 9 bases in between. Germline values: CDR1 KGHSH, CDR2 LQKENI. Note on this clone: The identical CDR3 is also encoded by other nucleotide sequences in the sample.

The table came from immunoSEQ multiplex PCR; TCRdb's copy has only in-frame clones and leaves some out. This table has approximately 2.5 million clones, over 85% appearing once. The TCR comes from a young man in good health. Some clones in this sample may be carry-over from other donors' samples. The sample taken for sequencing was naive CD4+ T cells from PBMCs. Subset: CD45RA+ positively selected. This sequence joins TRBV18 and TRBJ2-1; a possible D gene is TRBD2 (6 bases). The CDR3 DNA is TGTGCCAGCTCACCAGGGCGGGGATCCTACAATGAGCAGTTCTTC. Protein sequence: CASSPGRGSYNEQFF.